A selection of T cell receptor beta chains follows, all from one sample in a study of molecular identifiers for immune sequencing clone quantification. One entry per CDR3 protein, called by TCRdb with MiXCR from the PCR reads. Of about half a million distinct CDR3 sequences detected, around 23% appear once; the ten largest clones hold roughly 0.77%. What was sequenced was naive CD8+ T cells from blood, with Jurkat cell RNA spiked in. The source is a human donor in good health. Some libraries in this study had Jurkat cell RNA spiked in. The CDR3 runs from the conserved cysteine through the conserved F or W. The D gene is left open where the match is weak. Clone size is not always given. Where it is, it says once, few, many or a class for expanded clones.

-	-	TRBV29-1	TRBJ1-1	CSVDSMNTDAFF	TGCAGCGTTGACAGCATGAACACTGATGCTTTCTTT
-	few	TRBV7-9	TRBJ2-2	CASSLAAENTGELFF	TGTGCCAGCAGCTTAGCGGCGGAGAACACCGGGGAGCTGTTTTTT
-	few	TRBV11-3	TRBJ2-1	CASSLDRQVYNEQFF	TGTGCCAGCAGCTTAGATAGGCAGGTTTACAATGAGCAGTTCTTC
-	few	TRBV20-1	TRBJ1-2	CSARVYRVAPNYGYTF	TGCAGTGCTAGAGTCTACAGGGTTGCCCCTAACTATGGCTACACCTTC
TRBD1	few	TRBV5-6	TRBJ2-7	CASSLVDRGYEQYF	TGTGCCAGCAGCTTGGTAGACAGGGGCTACGAGCAGTACTTC
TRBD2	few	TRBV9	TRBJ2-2	CASSVVGGGPARELFF	TGTGCCAGCAGCGTAGTGGGGGGAGGGCCAGCGCGGGAGCTGTTTTTT
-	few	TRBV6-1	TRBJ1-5	CASSERGMDSGQPQHF	TGTGCCAGCAGTGAGAGAGGGATGGACAGCGGGCAGCCCCAGCATTTT
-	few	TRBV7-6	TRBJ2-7	CASSPTGWAEQYF	TGTGCCAGCAGCCCCACAGGCTGGGCCGAGCAGTACTTC
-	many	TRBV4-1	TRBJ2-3	CASSPTHGLVDTQYF	TGCGCCAGCAGCCCGACTCACGGGCTCGTAGATACGCAGTATTTT
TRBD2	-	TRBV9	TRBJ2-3	CASSVATGGPIADTQYF	TGTGCCAGCAGCGTAGCGACGGGGGGGCCGATCGCGGATACGCAGTATTTT
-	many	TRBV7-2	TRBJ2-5	CASSHGAGPKETQYF	TGTGCCAGCAGCCACGGCGCCGGTCCTAAAGAGACCCAGTACTTC
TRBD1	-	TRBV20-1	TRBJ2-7	CSARGGTASSYEQYF	TGCAGTGCTAGAGGGGGGACAGCGAGCTCCTACGAGCAGTACTTC
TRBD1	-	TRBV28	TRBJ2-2	CASSPRDRLNTGELFF	TGTGCCAGCAGCCCACGGGACAGGCTGAACACCGGGGAGCTGTTTTTT
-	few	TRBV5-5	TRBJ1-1	CASTLYRDTEAFF	TGTGCCAGCACGTTATACAGGGACACTGAAGCTTTCTTT
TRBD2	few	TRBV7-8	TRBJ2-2	CASSSWGGNTGELFF	TGTGCCAGCAGCTCGTGGGGGGGTAACACCGGGGAGCTGTTTTTT
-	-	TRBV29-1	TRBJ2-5	CSVEDLPAGSVKETQYF	TGCAGCGTTGAAGATCTTCCGGCAGGGTCAGTTAAAGAGACCCAGTACTTC
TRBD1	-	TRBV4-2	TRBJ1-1	CASSQGQGLGMNTEAFF	TGTGCCAGCAGCCAGGGACAGGGGCTTGGCATGAACACTGAAGCTTTCTTT
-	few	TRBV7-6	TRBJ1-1	CASSLAGQSGTEAFF	TGTGCCAGCAGCTTAGCGGGCCAGTCGGGCACTGAAGCTTTCTTT
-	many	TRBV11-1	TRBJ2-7	CASSGGSEQYF	TGTGCCAGCAGTGGGGGGAGCGAGCAGTACTTC
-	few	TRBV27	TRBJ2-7	CASGSGIYEQYF	TGTGCCAGCGGTAGCGGCATTTACGAGCAGTACTTC
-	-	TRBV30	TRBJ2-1	CAWSTGTYNEQFF	TGTGCCTGGAGTACCGGGACTTACAATGAGCAGTTCTTC
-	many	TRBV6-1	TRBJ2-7	CASSESYEQYF	TGTGCCTCCTCTGAAAGCTACGAGCAGTACTTC
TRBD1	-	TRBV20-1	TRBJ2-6	CSARDRGQSSPLSGANVLTF	TGCAGTGCTAGAGATCGGGGACAGTCCTCACCTCTCTCTGGGGCCAACGTCCTGACTTTC
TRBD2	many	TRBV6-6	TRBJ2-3	CASSYGTSDTTDTQYF	TGTGCCAGCAGTTACGGGACTAGCGACACTACAGATACGCAGTATTTT
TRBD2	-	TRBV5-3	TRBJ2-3	CARSLAEGTTSGNFPSTDTQYF	TGTGCCAGAAGCTTGGCCGAGGGAACGACTAGCGGGAATTTCCCCTCCACAGATACGCAGTATTTT
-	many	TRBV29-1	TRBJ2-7	CSVEDPQGGYEQYF	TGCAGCGTTGAAGATCCCCAGGGTGGTTACGAGCAGTACTTC
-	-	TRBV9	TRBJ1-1	CARSPDGPNTEAFF	TGTGCCAGGAGCCCTGACGGGCCGAACACTGAAGCTTTCTTT
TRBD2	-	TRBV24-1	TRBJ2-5	CATSGRTSVQETQYF	TGTGCCACCAGTGGCCGGACTAGCGTCCAAGAGACCCAGTACTTC
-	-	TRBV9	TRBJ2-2	CASSVYYGTTNTGELFF	TGTGCCAGCAGCGTATACTACGGGACGACAAACACCGGGGAGCTGTTTTTT
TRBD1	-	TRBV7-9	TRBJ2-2	CASSGPDRNTRELFF	TGTGCCAGCAGCGGACCGGACAGGAACACCAGGGAGCTGTTTTTT
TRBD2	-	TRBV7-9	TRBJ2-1	CASSLSGVVHEQFF	TGTGCCAGCAGCTTAAGCGGGGTAGTCCATGAGCAGTTCTTC
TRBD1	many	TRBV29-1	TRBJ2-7	CSVETGQGAYEQYF	TGCAGCGTTGAAACCGGCCAGGGGGCCTACGAGCAGTACTTC
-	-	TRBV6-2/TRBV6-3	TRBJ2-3	CASTIGPADTQYF	TGTGCCAGCACCATAGGACCCGCAGATACGCAGTATTTT
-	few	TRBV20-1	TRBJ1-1	CSARDVGVNTEAFF	TGCAGTGCTAGAGATGTTGGGGTGAACACTGAAGCTTTCTTT
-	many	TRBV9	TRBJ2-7	CASSVGFQDYEQYF	TGTGCCAGCAGCGTGGGGTTCCAGGACTACGAGCAGTACTTC
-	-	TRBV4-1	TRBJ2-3	CASSQVGGVEATQYF	TGCGCCAGCAGCCAAGTGGGGGGAGTGGAAGCTACGCAGTATTTT
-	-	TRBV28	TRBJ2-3	CASSLRGLSADTQYF	TGTGCCAGCAGTTTAAGGGGGTTGTCCGCAGATACGCAGTATTTT
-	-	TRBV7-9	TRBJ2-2	CASSRDYTGELFF	TGTGCCAGCAGCCGGGATTACACCGGGGAGCTGTTTTTT
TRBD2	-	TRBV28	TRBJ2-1	CASRLGLAEQFF	TGTGCCAGCAGATTGGGACTAGCGGAGCAGTTCTTC
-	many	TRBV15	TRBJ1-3	CATSRVLTSGNTIYF	TGTGCCACCAGCAGAGTGCTCACATCTGGAAACACCATATATTTT
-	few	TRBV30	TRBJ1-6	CAWSPFLPGSAYNSPLHF	TGTGCCTGGAGTCCCTTCCTCCCAGGGAGCGCCTATAATTCACCCCTCCACTTT
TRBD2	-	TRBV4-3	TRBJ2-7	CASSQMGASGAYEQYF	TGCGCCAGCAGCCAGATGGGAGCTAGCGGGGCTTACGAGCAGTACTTC
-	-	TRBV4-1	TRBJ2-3	CASSQDLADGTDTQYF	TGCGCCAGCAGCCAAGATTTAGCGGACGGCACAGATACGCAGTATTTT
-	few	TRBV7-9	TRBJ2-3	CASSQDRNTDTQYF	TGTGCCAGCAGCCAAGACAGGAATACAGATACGCAGTATTTT
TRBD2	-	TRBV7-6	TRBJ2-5	CASSLRTRKGPETQYF	TGTGCCAGCAGCCTTAGGACTAGGAAGGGCCCAGAGACCCAGTACTTC
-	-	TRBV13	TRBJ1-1	CASSYRSVADAFF	TGTGCCAGCAGCTACCGATCCGTGGCTGACGCTTTCTTT
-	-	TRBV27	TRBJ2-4	CASGELGRSKNIQYF	TGTGCCAGCGGTGAACTAGGCAGGTCCAAAAACATTCAGTACTTC
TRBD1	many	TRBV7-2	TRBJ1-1	CASSMRGGGPEAFF	TGTGCCAGCAGTATGAGAGGGGGCGGTCCTGAAGCTTTCTTT
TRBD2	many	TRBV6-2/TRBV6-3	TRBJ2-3	CASSYVAGGQDTQYF	TGTGCCAGCAGTTACGTAGCGGGGGGTCAAGATACGCAGTATTTT
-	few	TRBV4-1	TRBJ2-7	CASSQEPGGAYEQYF	TGCGCCAGCAGCCAAGAACCGGGTGGGGCCTACGAGCAGTACTTC
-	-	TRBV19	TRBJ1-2	CASGDSYVGYTF	TGTGCCAGCGGCGACAGCTACGTTGGCTACACCTTC